Below are 27 T cell receptor beta chains sequenced from a single sample in a study of blood T cell repertoires in COVID-19. Profiling relied on immunoSEQ multiplex PCR, and the TCRdb table lists in-frame clones only, not all of them. The sample lists some 190,000 clones; approximately 85% were seen once. The material sequenced was peripheral blood. These receptors all come from a man aged 55 to 70 with acute or convalescent COVID-19.

The chain couples TRBV10-3 to TRBJ1-1, with unresolved D. The CDR3 extends over 12 amino acids. Germline CDR1 is ENHRY and CDR2 is SYGVKD. The V and J ends lost 0 bases and 8 bases respectively, with 7 bases between them. The CDR3 region is CAISESLLEAFF. The CDR3 DNA reads as TGTGCCATCAGTGAGTCCCTTTTGGAAGCTTTCTTT.

The chain combines TRBV28 with TRBJ2-1; 9 bases fit TRBD2. Germline assignment: CDR1 MDHEN and CDR2 SYDVKM. J gave up 6 bases and V 1 base, and 4 bases lay outside the gene matches. This CDR3 is 15 amino acids long. The CDR3 spells CASSLFLAGINEQFF. DNA for the CDR3: TGTGCCAGCAGTTTATTCCTAGCGGGAATCAATGAGCAGTTCTTC.

The chain is built from TRBV7-9 and TRBJ2-1; a weak D match, TRBD1 (6 bases). The CDR3 spans 15 residues. Germline V CDR1 and CDR2: SEHNR, FQNEAQ (reference sequence). Trimming cost V 5 bases and J 8 bases, with 19 bases left between them. The CDR3 DNA is TGTGCCAGCAGCCTACCCGGACAGAGTTCGGATGAGCAGTTCTTC. This sequence encodes CASSLPGQSSDEQFF.

The sample holds one count of this clone. The chain carries TRBV6-5 and TRBJ2-7; a possible D gene is TRBD2 (5 bases). Germline CDR1 and CDR2: MNHEY and SVGAGI. V lost 5 bases, J lost 2 bases, and 13 bases lay in between. The CDR3 runs to 14 residues. The CDR3 coding sequence is TGTGCCAGCAGTCAACAAGCCGGGACCTACGAGCAGTACTTC. It codes for CASSQQAGTYEQYF.

The chain recombines TRBV18 with TRBJ1-4, with TRBD1 identical over 8 bases. Unmatched junction bases numbered 5, after V lost 5 bases and J lost 0 bases. The CDR3 contains 16 residues. The germline V gene encodes CDR1 KGHSH and CDR2 LQKENI. The CDR3 here is CASSSKGQATNEKLFF. The CDR3 DNA reads TGTGCCAGCTCATCAAAGGGACAGGCAACTAATGAAAAACTGTTTTTT. The entire variable domain, with the rest obtained from reference TRBV18 and TRBJ1-4, is as follows: NAGVMQNPRHLVRRRGQEARLRCSPMKGHSHVYWYRQLPEEGLKFMVYLQKENIIDESGMPKERFSAEFPKEGPSILRIQQVVRGDSAAYFCASSSKGQATNEKLFFGSGTQLSVL.

The chain recombines TRBV21-1 with TRBJ2-1; no DNA check was done on the table's D call, TRBD2. TRBV21-1 constitutes a pseudogene. CDR3 length: 17 residues. This chain's CDR3 is CASSKVSGRPPYNEQFF. DNA of the CDR3: TGTGCCAGCAGCAAAGTAAGCGGGAGACCTCCCTACAATGAGCAGTTCTTC.

The chain recombines TRBV7-9 with TRBJ2-3; tentatively, D is TRBD2 (7 bases). The CDR3 is made up of 18 amino acids. The ends were cut back, 1 base at V and 0 bases at J, with 17 bases in the middle. The germline CDR1 and CDR2 sequences are SEHNR and FQNEAQ (reference sequence). CDR3 sequence: CASSLGRAGADSTDTQYF. CDR3 coding DNA: TGTGCCAGCAGCTTAGGTAGGGCGGGGGCAGATAGCACAGATACGCAGTATTTT.

V usage is TRBV11-2 and J usage is TRBJ2-3; maybe TRBD2 (5 bases). V lost 5 bases, J lost 1 base, and 10 bases lay in between. Germline assignment: CDR1 SGHAT and CDR2 FQNNGV. CDR3 length: 14 residues. CDR3 in amino acids: CASSVYGGTDTQYF. CDR3 DNA: TGTGCCAGCAGCGTCTACGGGGGCACAGATACGCAGTATTTT.

The CDR3 DNA reads TGTGCCAGTAGTGGGACAACTGGAAACACCATATATTTT. Encoded protein: CASSGTTGNTIYF. The chain uses TRBV19 and TRBJ1-3; TRBD1 might be the D (6 bases). Trimming removed 5 bases at V and 2 bases at J, with 7 bases between. CDR1 and CDR2 from the germline V gene are LNHDA and SQIVND (reference sequence). The CDR3 consists of 13 residues.

The chain carries TRBV6-6 and TRBJ2-3, with TRBD1 matching over 8 bases. The ends lost 4 bases at V and 0 bases at J; junction bases unmatched: 6. From germline, CDR1 is MNHNY and CDR2 SVGAGI (reference sequence). This CDR3 is 16 amino acids long. The CDR3 loop reads CASSSDRGPSTDTQYF. The CDR3 DNA reads TGTGCCAGCAGTTCAGACAGGGGCCCTAGCACAGATACGCAGTATTTT.

CDR3 loop: CATTFKTNYGYTF. In DNA form, the CDR3 reads TGTGCCACCACATTCAAGACTAACTATGGCTACACCTTC. The chain is built from TRBV6-6 and TRBJ1-2; D unresolved. This CDR3 has 13 residues. Trimming removed 10 bases from V and 0 bases from J, with 12 bases in between. The germline V gene encodes CDR1 MNHNY and CDR2 SVGAGI (reference sequence).

The chain recombines TRBV10-2 with TRBJ1-5; 10 positions match TRBD1. Looked up from germline, CDR1 is WSHSY and CDR2 is SAAADI. The junction had 7 bases not matched to a gene; V was cut back by 6 bases and J by 5 bases. The CDR3 spans 15 residues. In DNA, the CDR3 is TGCGCCAGCAGGGCCGGGACAGGGGTCGATCAGCCCCAGCATTTT. It translates to CASRAGTGVDQPQHF.

The V call is TRBV30, the J call TRBJ1-2; D is possibly TRBD1 (6 bases). Germline-derived CDR1 and CDR2 are GTSNPN and SVGIG (reference sequence). The CDR3 runs to 11 residues. Trimming pared 1 base from V and 7 bases from J, leaving 7 bases between. The CDR3 sequence: CAWSAGAGYTF. CDR3 nucleotide sequence: TGTGCCTGGAGTGCAGGGGCTGGCTACACCTTC.

The chain carries TRBV5-1 and TRBJ2-7; TRBD1 aligns across 8 bases. With V trimmed by 3 bases and J by 4 bases, 9 bases remained unmatched. The CDR3 contains 15 residues. CDR1 is SGHRS and CDR2 is YFSETQ in the germline V gene. CDR3 in amino acids: CASSWARGQGYEQYF. Written as DNA, the CDR3 is TGCGCCAGCAGCTGGGCCCGTGGACAGGGTTACGAGCAGTACTTC.

The rearrangement joins TRBV4-1 to TRBJ2-2; D is possibly TRBD2 (6 bases). V was trimmed by 3 bases and J by 2 bases, leaving 16 bases between them. This CDR3 contains 17 residues. Germline CDR1 reads MGHRA; CDR2 reads YSYEKL. CDR3 in amino acids: CASSHSWGLLNTGELFF. The CDR3 nucleotides are TGCGCCAGCAGCCATTCCTGGGGACTCTTAAACACCGGGGAGCTGTTTTTT.

V usage is TRBV7-9 and J usage is TRBJ1-1, with a possible D match to TRBD1 (6 bases). The CDR3 has 14 amino acids. The V gene's germline CDR1 is SEHNR and CDR2 FQNEAQ (reference sequence). Trimming removed 5 bases from V and 1 base from J, with 11 bases in between. The CDR3 DNA sequence: TGTGCCAGCAGCAACAGGGCCTCGAACACTGAAGCTTTCTTT. This gives the protein CASSNRASNTEAFF.

V gene TRBV5-5 combines with J gene TRBJ1-6, with 9 nucleotides matching TRBD1. The CDR3 contains 15 residues. Germline V CDR1 and CDR2: SGHKS, YYEKEE (reference sequence). V shed 2 bases, J shed 6 bases, and the junction held 3 bases outside the gene matches. The chain's CDR3 is CASSFPDRGNSPLHF. The CDR3 bases are TGTGCCAGCAGCTTCCCGGACAGGGGTAATTCACCCCTCCACTTT.

The rearrangement uses TRBV28 and TRBJ2-7; D uncertain. The ends were cut back, 6 bases at V and 7 bases at J, with 10 bases in the middle. The CDR3 totals 11 residues. CDR1 and CDR2 (germline): MDHEN, SYDVKM. The CDR3 region is CASSGTEEQYF. As DNA, the CDR3 is TGTGCCAGCAGCGGCACAGAGGAGCAGTACTTC.

The J gene is TRBJ2-7, the V gene TRBV5-4, with D unclear. The CDR3 has 11 amino acids. V was trimmed by 3 bases and J by 5 bases, leaving 6 bases between them. Germline CDR1 is SGHNT and CDR2 is YYREEE (reference sequence). CDR3 residues: CASSSPDEQYF. The CDR3, as DNA: TGTGCCAGCAGCTCCCCCGACGAGCAGTACTTC. Looking up the rest from reference TRBV5-4 and TRBJ2-7 gives the full variable domain: ETGVTQSPTHLIKTRGQQVTLRCSSQSGHNTVSWYQQALGQGPQFIFQYYREEENGRGNFPPRFSGLQFPNYSSELNVNALELDDSALYLCASSSPDEQYFGPGTRLTVT.

J is TRBJ2-7 and V is TRBV6-2 or TRBV6-3, with TRBD1 matching 9 bases. V trimming: 5 bases; J trimming: 3 bases; junction bases outside the gene matches: 8. This CDR3 contains 15 residues. Germline V gene data show CDR1 as MNHEY and CDR2 as SVGEGT. This CDR3 reads CASSQLRTGDYEQYF. In DNA, the CDR3 is TGTGCCAGCAGTCAACTTCGGACAGGGGACTACGAGCAGTACTTC.

The V gene is TRBV7-6, the J gene TRBJ2-3, with 10 bases identical to TRBD2. There are 16 residues in the CDR3. The germline V gene encodes CDR1 SGHVS and CDR2 FNYEAQ. V lost 0 bases, J lost 0 bases, and 0 bases stayed unmatched. The DNA of the CDR3 is TGTGCCAGCAGCTTAGCTAGCGGGGGGAGCACAGATACGCAGTATTTT. Protein sequence: CASSLASGGSTDTQYF. Full variable domain (remainder filled in from reference TRBV7-6 and TRBJ2-3): GAGVSQSPRYKVTKRGQDVALRCDPISGHVSLYWYRQALGQGPEFLTYFNYEAQQDKSGLPNDRFSAERPEGSISTLTIQRTEQRDSAMYRCASSLASGGSTDTQYFGPGTRLTVL.

The rearrangement uses TRBV19 and TRBJ2-1; TRBD2 aligns across 9 bases. Germline V gives CDR1 LNHDA, CDR2 SQIVND (reference sequence). CDR3 length equals 14 residues. J gave up 8 bases and V 6 bases, and 8 bases lay outside the gene matches. CDR3 loop: CASRASGKRYEQFF. The DNA of the CDR3 is TGTGCCAGTAGGGCTAGCGGGAAGAGGTATGAGCAGTTCTTC.

V usage is TRBV19 and J usage is TRBJ2-1, with TRBD2 matching 10 bases. Germline CDR1 and CDR2: LNHDA and SQIVND (reference sequence). Trimming removed 2 bases from V and 7 bases from J; junction bases left unmatched: 8. The CDR3 has 16 amino acids. The CDR3 loop reads CASSITALAGVNEQFF. The CDR3 coding sequence is TGTGCCAGTAGTATAACGGCGCTAGCGGGAGTAAATGAGCAGTTCTTC.

Here the CDR3 reads CSASQTGTANTEAFF. The CDR3 nucleotides read TGCAGTGCTAGTCAAACCGGGACAGCAAACACTGAAGCTTTCTTT. This chain links TRBV20-1 with TRBJ1-1; 7 bases fit TRBD1. The CDR3 spans 15 residues. The V and J ends lost 3 bases and 2 bases, in that order; junction bases with no gene match: 9. Germline CDR1 and CDR2: DFQATT and SNEGSKA (reference sequence).

The gene calls are TRBV7-2 and TRBJ1-6; TRBD1 aligns across 7 bases. J gave up 7 bases and V 4 bases, and 7 bases lay outside the gene matches. This CDR3 has 15 amino acids. Germline V CDR1 and CDR2: SGHTA, FQGNSA. The CDR3 region is CASSSTGARNSPLHF. The CDR3 region has the DNA TGTGCCAGCAGCTCCACAGGGGCGAGGAATTCACCCCTCCACTTT. The full variable domain, with the rest looked up from reference TRBV7-2 and TRBJ1-6, is GAGVSQSPSNKVTEKGKDVELRCDPISGHTALYWYRQSLGQGLEFLIYFQGNSAPDKSGLPSDRFSAERTGGSVSTLTIQRTQQEDSAVYLCASSSTGARNSPLHFGNGTRLTVT.

The chain recombines TRBV28 with TRBJ1-5, with 9 bases aligning to TRBD1. The V gene end was trimmed by 10 bases and the J gene end by 4 bases; junction bases not matched to a gene: 11. Per germline, CDR1 MDHEN and CDR2 SYDVKM. This CDR3 is built from 15 residues. CDR3 sequence reads: CATQIGTGMNQPQHF. The CDR3 DNA reads TGTGCCACCCAGATCGGGACAGGGATGAATCAGCCCCAGCATTTT.

To note about this clone: This sample also contains other DNA sequences that code for the same CDR3. The rearrangement uses TRBV7-3 and TRBJ1-2, with 9 bases that match TRBD1. Germline-derived CDR1 and CDR2 are SGHTA and FQGTGA. The CDR3 runs 13 residues. The V segment lost 5 bases and the J segment 5 bases; nucleotides outside the gene matches: 3. The CDR3 DNA reads TGTGCCAGCAGCCCAGACAGGGGGTATGGCTACACCTTC. Its protein product is CASSPDRGYGYTF. Based on the CDR3 plus reference TRBV7-3 and TRBJ1-2, the full variable domain is GAGVSQTPSNKVTEKGKYVELRCDPISGHTALYWYRQSLGQGPEFLIYFQGTGAADDSGLPNDRFFAVRPEGSVSTLKIQRTERGDSAVYLCASSPDRGYGYTFGSGTRLTVV.